The sequence of this T cell receptor (beta chain) was determined in a study of OX40 agonist ivuxolimab in advanced cancers. Looking at the study overall: The treatment was a fully human IgG2 OX40 agonist, ivuxolimab. Each dose-escalation patient presented with hepatocellular carcinoma, melanoma, renal cell or head and neck cancer.

Using immunoSEQ multiplex PCR, the repertoire was profiled, and TCRdb retains in-frame clones only, with some absent. The table has approximately 61,000 clones, about 89% seen once. V was shortened by 4 bases and J by 0 bases, with 10 bases between the two germline ends. CDR1 is SGHKS and CDR2 is YYEKEE in the germline V gene (reference sequence). The CDR3 contains 15 residues. This clone occurred a few times. This clonotype originated in an adult with an advanced solid tumor such as melanoma, head and neck, liver or kidney cancer. The chain combines TRBV5-5 with TRBJ2-2; no clear D gene. The material sequenced was CD4+ or CD8+ T cells sorted from blood, taken in a trial of the OX40 agonist ivuxolimab. The CDR3 DNA reads as TGTGCCAGCAGCCCGATGGGTCCGAACACCGGGGAGCTGTTTTTT. Its protein product is CASSPMGPNTGELFF.